This T cell receptor beta chain was obtained from a study of CD8 T cells in ankylosing spondylitis. TCRdb redid the calling of the 5' RACE reads with MiXCR, one entry per CDR3 protein. Here the sample spans 35,000 to 50,000 distinct CDR3 sequences, 11% being singletons. The CDR3 sequence is 14 residues long. The J segment lost 4 bases and the V segment lost 3 bases, leaving 3 bases of the junction unmatched. Germline CDR1 is LGHDT and CDR2 is YNNKEL (reference sequence). This clonotype was detected only a few times. The target antigen is unknown. Study conclusions and caveats: Before this, some motif variants had been reported in reactive arthritis synovial fluid and blood. Disease-linked clones bore a CD8+ phenotype and were relatively rare in peripheral blood.

This sequence joins TRBV3-1 and TRBJ2-3, with 8 bases fitting TRBD1. What was sequenced was blood, either unsorted or a sorted T cell fraction (not recorded which). The TCR originated in a male donor with ankylosing spondylitis or in good health (not recorded which). The CDR3 spells CASSQTGEADTQYF. Written as DNA, the CDR3 is TGTGCCAGCAGCCAGACAGGGGAAGCAGATACGCAGTATTTT.